The present entry profiles one T cell receptor beta chain with its context. The antigen is unknown. The data were obtained in a study of cytomegalovirus exposure and HLA in healthy donors. Points from the study as a whole: Most subjects' HLA-A and HLA-B alleles were reportedly predicted from TCR beta sequences. Listed as cytomegalovirus-associated were 150 or so TCR beta chains. Versus the 666-donor mean, an Asian-associated ancestry cluster reportedly showed fewer N-insertions in a later analysis.

With 2 bases clipped from V and 6 bases from J, the junction kept 6 bases outside the gene matches. Germline CDR1 reads SGHDT; CDR2 reads YYEEEE. CDR3 size: 14 residues. It was with 60 Vbeta and 13 Jbeta primers that the PCR ran. Method: immunoSEQ multiplex PCR; TCRdb's copy keeps in-frame clones and lacks some. The sample lists about 67,000 clones; 68% were seen once. This chain joins TRBV5-6 and TRBJ2-7, with 9 bases aligning to TRBD1. The source is a woman aged 30 to 39 in good health and CMV-seronegative. What was sequenced was PBMCs. Written as DNA, the CDR3 is TGTGCCAGCAGCTTAGGGACAGGGTATGGCGAGCAGTACTTC. This codes for CASSLGTGYGEQYF.